This T cell receptor (beta chain) was captured by sequencing in a study of blood T cell repertoires in COVID-19. As for the study in general: Donors in the United States, Italy and Spain gave samples during acute or convalescent COVID-19. T cells, B-cell-depleted T cells, or PBMCs provided the cDNA or gDNA that served as material.

In its sample, this clone was seen a few times. In the original processing: Estimated nucleated cell counts came from reference gene primer amplification. Generated by immunoSEQ multiplex PCR, the TCRdb table keeps only in-frame clones and is missing some. The DNA was the basis for D and trimming; V, J and clone size are from that table. Of more than 150,000 clones in the sample, roughly 84% were seen once. Germline loops: CDR1 LGHNA, CDR2 YSLEER. The trim removed 0 bases at V and 2 bases at J, leaving 17 bases unmatched. The CDR3 spans 21 residues. The sample consisted of peripheral blood. This TCR was recovered from a woman between 45 and 65 years old with acute or convalescent COVID-19. This chain joins TRBV4-3 and TRBJ1-5, with TRBD1 identical over 9 bases. CDR3 coding DNA: TGCGCCAGCAGCCAAGATCCGTGGGGACAGGGTTTAGTGAACGGCAATCAGCCCCAGCATTTT. This sequence encodes CASSQDPWGQGLVNGNQPQHF.